This T cell receptor (beta chain) was sequenced for a study of cytomegalovirus exposure and HLA in healthy donors. Study-wide results and caveats: Equally common other TCR beta chains were less clonally expanded than HLA-associated ones, a later analysis found. Researchers left out some V segments, among them TRBV6-2 and TRBV6-3, as indistinguishable. Presence/absence analysis assumed near-uniform sequencing depth across donors. CMV serostatus was the sole immune exposure information available.

Concerning this clone: The antigen is not known.

The length of the CDR3 is 14 residues. CDR1 and CDR2 (germline): LNHDA, SQIVND (reference sequence). Trimming left V 5 bases short and J 1 base short, with 9 bases between. PCR amplification relied on 60 Vbeta primers (plus 13 Jbeta primers). The protocol was immunoSEQ multiplex PCR, while the TCRdb copy is restricted to in-frame clones and leaves out a portion. The sample shows approximately 89,000 clones, approximately 80% of them seen only once. What was sequenced was PBMCs. The receptor comes from a man aged 25 to 40 in good health and CMV-seronegative. The chain has TRBV19 and TRBJ1-3, with D possibly TRBD1 on 6 matching bases. The CDR3 loop reads CASSSGDSGNTIYF. The CDR3 bases are TGTGCCAGTAGTTCAGGGGATTCTGGAAACACCATATATTTT. Supplemented by reference TRBV19 and TRBJ1-3, the full variable domain reads DGGITQSPKYLFRKEGQNVTLSCEQNLNHDAMYWYRQDPGQGLRLIYYSQIVNDFQKGDIAEGYSVSREKKESFPLTVTSAQKNPTAFYLCASSSGDSGNTIYFGEGSWLTVV.